This is a list of T cell receptor beta chains from one sample in a study of T cell responses to AZD1222 COVID-19 vaccine. Assay: immunoSEQ multiplex PCR; the TCRdb copy retains only in-frame clones and omits some. The table includes approximately 260,000 clones, 85% to 95% detected once. The sequences come from peripheral blood, collected on day 0 of AZD1222 vaccination. The receptors come from an adult in good health. Both conserved end residues are part of each CDR3. The D gene is left open where the match is weak. Clone size is stated in some rows and not others, as once, few, many or a class when expanded.

clone_size: once
j_call: TRBJ2-2
v_call: TRBV3-1/TRBV3-2
d_call: TRBD2
cdr3_nt: TGTGCCAGCAGCCTTACTAGCGGGAGAGGCGGGGAGCTGTTTTTT
cdr3_aa: CASSLTSGRGGELFF

clone_size: -
j_call: TRBJ2-5
v_call: TRBV19
d_call: -
cdr3_nt: TGTGCCAGTAGTATTGGAACCTCCGCTTTGACCCAGTACTTC
cdr3_aa: CASSIGTSALTQYF

clone_size: -
j_call: TRBJ1-2
v_call: TRBV9
d_call: TRBD1
cdr3_nt: TGTGCCAGCAGCATTAATCGACAGGGGGCGCGTGGCTACACCTTC
cdr3_aa: CASSINRQGARGYTF

clone_size: -
j_call: TRBJ1-5
v_call: TRBV19
d_call: TRBD1
cdr3_nt: TGTGCCAGTAGTACTATATTACAGGGGGCCTCTAATCAGCCCCAGCATTTT
cdr3_aa: CASSTILQGASNQPQHF

clone_size: -
j_call: TRBJ1-1
v_call: TRBV19
d_call: -
cdr3_nt: TGTGCCAGCACCCCCCGACAGAACACTGAAGCTTTCTTT
cdr3_aa: CASTPRQNTEAFF

clone_size: -
j_call: TRBJ2-7
v_call: TRBV7-8
d_call: TRBD2
cdr3_nt: TGTGCCAGCAGCTTAGCGGGAGGGCGTTACGAGCAGTACTTC
cdr3_aa: CASSLAGGRYEQYF

clone_size: -
j_call: TRBJ1-4
v_call: TRBV28
d_call: -
cdr3_nt: TGTGCCAGCAGCTCCGGGGGGCCAGGGCGGAGTGAAAAACTGTTTTTT
cdr3_aa: CASSSGGPGRSEKLFF

clone_size: once
j_call: TRBJ2-5
v_call: TRBV3-1/TRBV3-2
d_call: TRBD2
cdr3_nt: TGTGCCAGCAGCCAGATCACTAGCGGGGGAGAGACCCAGTACTTC
cdr3_aa: CASSQITSGGETQYF

clone_size: -
j_call: TRBJ1-2
v_call: TRBV9
d_call: -
cdr3_nt: TGTGCCAGCAGCCTCGGCCGTAACTATGGCTACACCTTC
cdr3_aa: CASSLGRNYGYTF

clone_size: -
j_call: TRBJ1-1
v_call: TRBV19
d_call: TRBD1
cdr3_nt: TGTGCCAGTAGTAAAAGACCCCCACAGGGGGCGAATACTGAAGCTTTCTTT
cdr3_aa: CASSKRPPQGANTEAFF

clone_size: -
j_call: TRBJ2-7
v_call: TRBV28
d_call: -
cdr3_nt: TGTGCCAGCAAAGAGAGCTCCTACGAGCAGTACTTC
cdr3_aa: CASKESSYEQYF

clone_size: -
j_call: TRBJ1-1
v_call: TRBV5-1
d_call: TRBD1
cdr3_nt: TGCGCCAGCAGCTTGCAGGGGGGCGGCACTGAAGCTTTCTTT
cdr3_aa: CASSLQGGGTEAFF

clone_size: -
j_call: TRBJ2-3
v_call: TRBV28
d_call: -
cdr3_nt: TGTGCCAGCAGTTTGGCAGGGTCTAGCACAGATACGCAGTATTTT
cdr3_aa: CASSLAGSSTDTQYF

clone_size: -
j_call: TRBJ2-7
v_call: TRBV18
d_call: TRBD1
cdr3_nt: TGTGCCAGCTCACAGACAGGGGGCAGCCCTTCCTACGAGCAGTACTTC
cdr3_aa: CASSQTGGSPSYEQYF

clone_size: -
j_call: TRBJ1-5
v_call: TRBV3-1/TRBV3-2
d_call: -
cdr3_nt: TGTGCCAGCAGCCTAGGCCCCGGGGGTAATCAGCCCCAGCATTTT
cdr3_aa: CASSLGPGGNQPQHF

clone_size: -
j_call: TRBJ1-1
v_call: TRBV7-2
d_call: -
cdr3_nt: TGTGCCAGCAGCGGACTATCGACCCTAGGCGCTGAAGCTTTCTTT
cdr3_aa: CASSGLSTLGAEAFF

clone_size: once
j_call: TRBJ1-4
v_call: TRBV5-1
d_call: -
cdr3_nt: TGCGCCAGCAGCGTGGGGCCCCAAGGAACTAATGAAAAACTGTTTTTT
cdr3_aa: CASSVGPQGTNEKLFF

clone_size: -
j_call: TRBJ2-4
v_call: TRBV18
d_call: -
cdr3_nt: TGTGCCAGCTCACCCGATGCAAAAAACATTCAGTACTTC
cdr3_aa: CASSPDAKNIQYF

clone_size: -
j_call: TRBJ2-7
v_call: TRBV7-2
d_call: TRBD2
cdr3_nt: TGTGCCAGCAGCTTTCTCGGGACTATCTACGAGCAGTACTTC
cdr3_aa: CASSFLGTIYEQYF

clone_size: -
j_call: TRBJ2-2
v_call: TRBV18
d_call: -
cdr3_nt: TGTGCCAGCTCACCAGTTTCTAACACCGGGGAGCTGTTTTTT
cdr3_aa: CASSPVSNTGELFF

clone_size: -
j_call: TRBJ2-7
v_call: TRBV15
d_call: -
cdr3_nt: TGTGCCACCAGCAGAGCTCGTAACAGGGACTACGAGCAGTACTTC
cdr3_aa: CATSRARNRDYEQYF

clone_size: -
j_call: TRBJ1-1
v_call: TRBV6-5
d_call: TRBD1
cdr3_nt: TGTGCCAGCAGGGCGGGGACAGGGGGCTGGGGCTTT
cdr3_aa: CASRAGTGGWGF

clone_size: -
j_call: TRBJ1-1
v_call: TRBV28
d_call: -
cdr3_nt: TGTGCCAGCAGTTCCACCGGACGGTCCTGGGACACTGAAGCTTTCTTT
cdr3_aa: CASSSTGRSWDTEAFF

clone_size: -
j_call: TRBJ2-7
v_call: TRBV6-2/TRBV6-3
d_call: TRBD1
cdr3_nt: TGTGCCAGCAGCCTGGACAGGGGGCCGGTAGCGGGAGTCCACGAGCAGTACTTC
cdr3_aa: CASSLDRGPVAGVHEQYF

clone_size: -
j_call: TRBJ2-7
v_call: TRBV18
d_call: TRBD1
cdr3_nt: TGTGCCAGCTCACCAACCGTCGGGATCAAAGGGGGCGCTTCAAGGGAGCAGTACTTC
cdr3_aa: CASSPTVGIKGGASREQYF

clone_size: once
j_call: TRBJ2-3
v_call: TRBV6-5
d_call: TRBD2
cdr3_nt: TGTGCCAGCAGGCTGGCGGGGGGGGATACGCAGTATTTT
cdr3_aa: CASRLAGGDTQYF

clone_size: once
j_call: TRBJ1-5
v_call: TRBV11-2
d_call: -
cdr3_nt: TGTGCCAGCAGCTTGGGCGAATATCAGCCCCAGCATTTT
cdr3_aa: CASSLGEYQPQHF

clone_size: -
j_call: TRBJ1-2
v_call: TRBV5-1
d_call: TRBD1
cdr3_nt: TGCGCCAGCAGCTCGGGACAGGGTCAAGAGAACTATGGCTACACCTTC
cdr3_aa: CASSSGQGQENYGYTF

clone_size: -
j_call: TRBJ2-3
v_call: TRBV2
d_call: TRBD2
cdr3_nt: TGTGCCAGCAGTGAAAATAGCGGGAGGGGACCTAGCACAGATACGCAGTATTTT
cdr3_aa: CASSENSGRGPSTDTQYF

clone_size: -
j_call: TRBJ1-1
v_call: TRBV2
d_call: TRBD1
cdr3_nt: TGTGCCAGCAGTTCCTCCGGGACAGTGACTGAAGCTTTCTTT
cdr3_aa: CASSSSGTVTEAFF

clone_size: -
j_call: TRBJ2-3
v_call: TRBV5-1
d_call: -
cdr3_nt: TGCGCCAGCAGCTTGGGGAGGGGGACAGCTCCCGGAGATACGCAGTATTTT
cdr3_aa: CASSLGRGTAPGDTQYF

clone_size: -
j_call: TRBJ1-2
v_call: TRBV12-3/TRBV12-4
d_call: TRBD1
cdr3_nt: TGTGCCAGCAGTGGACAGGGGTCCTATGGCTACACCTTC
cdr3_aa: CASSGQGSYGYTF

clone_size: -
j_call: TRBJ2-3
v_call: TRBV4-2
d_call: TRBD1
cdr3_nt: TGTGCCAGCAGCCAACACAGGGGGCGAGGGGATCAAGATACGCAGTATTTT
cdr3_aa: CASSQHRGRGDQDTQYF

clone_size: -
j_call: TRBJ2-7
v_call: TRBV5-4
d_call: TRBD2
cdr3_nt: TGTGCCAGCAGCGCCGGTGGGGGGCTAGCGGGAGGACCCCACTGCTTC
cdr3_aa: CASSAGGGLAGGPHCF

clone_size: -
j_call: TRBJ2-6
v_call: TRBV9
d_call: -
cdr3_nt: TGTGCCAGCAGCATCTCGACCGGGACGGCGAGCTCTGGGGCCAACGTCCTGACTTTC
cdr3_aa: CASSISTGTASSGANVLTF

clone_size: many
j_call: TRBJ2-7
v_call: TRBV5-5
d_call: TRBD1
cdr3_nt: TGTGCCAGCAGCTTACGACAGGGGTACGCCGAGCAGTACTTC
cdr3_aa: CASSLRQGYAEQYF

clone_size: -
j_call: TRBJ1-1
v_call: TRBV6-5
d_call: TRBD1
cdr3_nt: TGTGCCAGCAGTCGACAGGGAGTGACTGAAGCTTTCTTT
cdr3_aa: CASSRQGVTEAFF

clone_size: few
j_call: TRBJ1-6
v_call: TRBV5-6
d_call: -
cdr3_nt: TGTGCCAGCACCCCCGGGTGGGGGCGCGATTCACCCCTCCACTTT
cdr3_aa: CASTPGWGRDSPLHF

clone_size: once
j_call: TRBJ1-2
v_call: TRBV6-2/TRBV6-3
d_call: -
cdr3_nt: TGTGCCAGCAGTTACCGGGGGCCGACGTATACTGGCTACACCTTC
cdr3_aa: CASSYRGPTYTGYTF

clone_size: -
j_call: TRBJ2-5
v_call: TRBV5-1
d_call: -
cdr3_nt: TGCGCCAGCAGCCGGGGGTCCAAAGGAGAAGAGACCCAGTACTTC
cdr3_aa: CASSRGSKGEETQYF

clone_size: -
j_call: TRBJ1-2
v_call: TRBV15
d_call: -
cdr3_nt: TGTGCCACCCAAGGGACGGACAACTATGGCTACACCTTC
cdr3_aa: CATQGTDNYGYTF

clone_size: -
j_call: TRBJ2-1
v_call: TRBV13
d_call: TRBD2
cdr3_nt: TGTGCCAGCAGCTCCTGGACTAGCGGGAGGGTTGGAGGCAATGAGCAGTTCTTC
cdr3_aa: CASSSWTSGRVGGNEQFF

clone_size: -
j_call: TRBJ2-2
v_call: TRBV5-1
d_call: -
cdr3_nt: TGCGCCAGCAGCTTGGGACAAATGAACACCGGGGAGCTGTTTTTT
cdr3_aa: CASSLGQMNTGELFF

clone_size: -
j_call: TRBJ1-5
v_call: TRBV7-8
d_call: -
cdr3_nt: TGTGCCAGCAGCTTAGTCAATCAGCCCCAGCATTTT
cdr3_aa: CASSLVNQPQHF

clone_size: once
j_call: TRBJ2-3
v_call: TRBV10-1
d_call: -
cdr3_nt: TGCGCCAGCGGAAGAGGTGATACGCAGTATTTT
cdr3_aa: CASGRGDTQYF

clone_size: once
j_call: TRBJ1-2
v_call: TRBV4-1
d_call: -
cdr3_nt: TGCGCCAGCAGCCAAGATAAACAGCTCTATGGCTACACCTTC
cdr3_aa: CASSQDKQLYGYTF

clone_size: -
j_call: TRBJ2-7
v_call: TRBV18
d_call: -
cdr3_nt: TGTGCCAGCTCACCACTGCCAGGTCTTTCCTACGAGCAGTACTTC
cdr3_aa: CASSPLPGLSYEQYF

clone_size: -
j_call: TRBJ1-6
v_call: TRBV27
d_call: -
cdr3_nt: TGTGCCAGCAGTTTTTCCTCGGGGCGCGGGTCCTATAATTCACCCCTCCACTTT
cdr3_aa: CASSFSSGRGSYNSPLHF

clone_size: once
j_call: TRBJ2-6
v_call: TRBV5-1
d_call: -
cdr3_nt: TGCGCCAGCAGCTTGGCCGTCGGACTGAACTCTGGGGCCAACGTCCTGACTTTC
cdr3_aa: CASSLAVGLNSGANVLTF

clone_size: -
j_call: TRBJ2-7
v_call: TRBV20-1
d_call: -
cdr3_nt: TGCAGTGCTCTTTCAGTGTACGAGCAGTACTTC
cdr3_aa: CSALSVYEQYF

clone_size: -
j_call: TRBJ2-1
v_call: TRBV7-9
d_call: TRBD2
cdr3_nt: TGTGCCAGCAGTTCAACTAGCGGGAGTCAGTACAATGAGCAGTTCTTC
cdr3_aa: CASSSTSGSQYNEQFF

clone_size: -
j_call: TRBJ1-2
v_call: TRBV12-5
d_call: -
cdr3_nt: TGTGCTAGTGGTTTGTGGGGGGACCCCTATGGCTACACCTTC
cdr3_aa: CASGLWGDPYGYTF

clone_size: once
j_call: TRBJ2-1
v_call: TRBV3-1/TRBV3-2
d_call: -
cdr3_nt: TGTGCCAGCAGCCAAGATCAGCGTGAGCAGTTCTTC
cdr3_aa: CASSQDQREQFF

clone_size: once
j_call: TRBJ2-1
v_call: TRBV28
d_call: -
cdr3_nt: TGTGCCAGCTTTAGGAGGGCCGCTGTTGAGCAGTTCTTC
cdr3_aa: CASFRRAAVEQFF

clone_size: -
j_call: TRBJ2-5
v_call: TRBV29-1
d_call: TRBD1
cdr3_nt: TGCAGCGTTTTCTTACAGGGGGAAACTCAAGAGACCCAGTACTTC
cdr3_aa: CSVFLQGETQETQYF

clone_size: -
j_call: TRBJ2-1
v_call: TRBV7-2
d_call: -
cdr3_nt: TGTGCCAGCAGCTTCGGTCCTAGCTCCTACAATGAGCAGTTCTTC
cdr3_aa: CASSFGPSSYNEQFF

clone_size: -
j_call: TRBJ2-1
v_call: TRBV18
d_call: -
cdr3_nt: TGTGCCAGCTCACCTCGGGACGGAAGTTACAATGAGCAGTTCTTC
cdr3_aa: CASSPRDGSYNEQFF

clone_size: -
j_call: TRBJ1-2
v_call: TRBV2
d_call: TRBD1
cdr3_nt: TGTGCCAGCAGGCTCAGGGGGGGCTACACCTTC
cdr3_aa: CASRLRGGYTF